This T cell receptor beta chain is drawn from a study of blood T cell repertoires in COVID-19. Study context: The United States, Italy and Spain provided the acute and convalescent COVID-19 samples. PBMCs, B-cell-depleted T cells, or T cells were the source of the cDNA or gDNA that made up the material.

V was clipped by 4 bases and J by 5 bases, with 17 bases between them. CDR1 LGHDT and CDR2 YNNKEL come from the germline V gene (reference sequence). CDR3 size: 16 residues. Original data processing: Nucleated cell counts were estimated from reference gene primer amplification. The protocol was immunoSEQ multiplex PCR, while the TCRdb copy is restricted to in-frame clones and leaves out a portion. That table is the source of V, J and clone size, and D and trimming were worked out from the DNA. The profile shows some 180,000 clones, more than 70% of them singletons. Material: peripheral blood. The sequence derives from a woman older than 75 with active or convalescent COVID-19. The chain is built from TRBV3-1 (or the pseudogene TRBV3-2) and TRBJ2-2; no clear D. CDR3 amino acids: CASSLKSGVCTGELFF. The CDR3 nucleotides read TGTGCCAGCAGCCTCAAGTCCGGAGTTTGTACCGGGGAGCTGTTTTTT.